The rows below give T cell receptor beta chains drawn from one sample of a study of shared clonotypes between healthy human individuals. TCRdb's table, derived via immunoSEQ multiplex PCR, lists solely in-frame clones and lacks some. The sample gives some 2 million clones, about 95% of which show up once; more than 0.95% is in the top ten. Sequenced material: naive CD8+ T cells sorted from blood. The receptors come from a man aged 18 to 30 in good health. The CDR3 runs from the conserved cysteine through the conserved F or W. The order of the fields is clone size, V gene, CDR3 protein. Expanded clones are given a class, and other clones once, few, many or no size at all.

- | TRBV2 | CASSLGLAGGGYQETQYF
- | TRBV4-3 | CASSQDREGAYNEQFF
once | TRBV15 | CATSRDRDRGHEQYF
- | TRBV6-5 | CASSYSGEAEAFF
once | TRBV15 | CATSTDRDRGPYEQYF
- | TRBV19 | CASSIRTGMYEQYF
once | TRBV2 | CASRPISNQPQHF
- | TRBV5-4 | CASGLAGGPDTQYF
- | TRBV4-3 | CASSQDLLAYSDTQYF
- | TRBV14 | CASSQERGRANTEAFF
- | TRBV5-4 | CASSLSEDTQYF
- | TRBV29-1 | CSVEDNRQGAETQYF
- | TRBV5-1 | CASSELAGGDEQYF
- | TRBV4-1 | CASSPEPTGAYEQYF
once | TRBV4-1 | CASSHTSGTTDGYTF
once | TRBV9 | CASSVTGGEAFF
- | TRBV27 | CASSPLGVFNGYTF
- | TRBV4-3 | CASSQEHRVIYEQYF
- | TRBV30 | CAWSRGENQPQHF
- | TRBV7-2 | CASSLTPTIYNEQFF
- | TRBV2 | CASIAIGEETQYF
- | TRBV6-6 | CASTPPLGSAPDTQYF
- | TRBV9 | CASSPWDSGSEAQYF
- | TRBV4-2 | CASSQEWETQYF
- | TRBV11-2 | CASSSRQGVSYEQYF
- | TRBV2 | CASRDGQGNQPQHF
once | TRBV27 | CASSPSTGGLTYGYTF
- | TRBV7-6 | CASSLEASGGLTDTQYF
- | TRBV11-2 | CASSLGPSYEQYF
- | TRBV11-2 | CASSFPGGEAFF
- | TRBV28 | CASSPRTGKNTEAFF
- | TRBV7-9 | CASSSQSSEKLFF
once | TRBV27 | CASSFKGQVFSGANVLTF
- | TRBV18 | CASSPDHEQYF
- | TRBV5-8 | CASSPQGSHEQYF
- | TRBV6-1 | CASSPWAAYYTEAFF
- | TRBV2 | CASRATLVNEQFF
- | TRBV7-9 | CASSLQGADREQFF
once | TRBV11-2 | CASSLFSKTQYF
- | TRBV21-1 | CASSKESQEKEEGQDSYGYTF
- | TRBV6-5 | CATAQVGEQETQYF
- | TRBV6-6 | CASSYVEGNTEAFF
- | TRBV5-1 | CASSPSGPDTQYF
- | TRBV11-3 | CASRGDGELFF
- | TRBV19 | CASSGWDQETQYF
- | TRBV30 | CAWAGQYNEQFF
- | TRBV11-3 | CASSLAWGTEAFF
- | TRBV27 | CASSLLAQRLETQYF
- | TRBV5-4 | CASSAGGPANTEAFF
- | TRBV28 | CASSLGSTGLNEKLFF
- | TRBV5-1 | CASSPGLALEQYF
- | TRBV6-5 | CASSSVRQGDNEQFF